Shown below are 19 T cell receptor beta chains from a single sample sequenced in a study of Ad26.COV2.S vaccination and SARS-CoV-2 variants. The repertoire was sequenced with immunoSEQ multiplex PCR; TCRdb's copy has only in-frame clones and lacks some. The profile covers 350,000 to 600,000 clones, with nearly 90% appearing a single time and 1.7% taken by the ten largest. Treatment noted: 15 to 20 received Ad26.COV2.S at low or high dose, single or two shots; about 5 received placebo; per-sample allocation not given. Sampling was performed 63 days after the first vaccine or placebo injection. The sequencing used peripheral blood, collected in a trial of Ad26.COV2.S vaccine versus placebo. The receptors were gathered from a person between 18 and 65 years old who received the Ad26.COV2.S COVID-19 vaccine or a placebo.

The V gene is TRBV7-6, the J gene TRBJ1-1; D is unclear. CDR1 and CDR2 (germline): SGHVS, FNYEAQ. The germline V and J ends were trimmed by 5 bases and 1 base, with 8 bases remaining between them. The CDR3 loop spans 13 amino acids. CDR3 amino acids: CASSPGWNTEAFF. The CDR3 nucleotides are TGTGCCAGCAGCCCCGGGTGGAACACTGAAGCTTTCTTT.

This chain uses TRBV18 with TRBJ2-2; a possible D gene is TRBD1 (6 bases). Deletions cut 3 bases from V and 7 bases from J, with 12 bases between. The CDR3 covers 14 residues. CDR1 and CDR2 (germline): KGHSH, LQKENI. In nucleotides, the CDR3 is TGTGCCAGCTCACCGATTCAGGGGTTCGGGGAGCTGTTTTTT. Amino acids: CASSPIQGFGELFF.

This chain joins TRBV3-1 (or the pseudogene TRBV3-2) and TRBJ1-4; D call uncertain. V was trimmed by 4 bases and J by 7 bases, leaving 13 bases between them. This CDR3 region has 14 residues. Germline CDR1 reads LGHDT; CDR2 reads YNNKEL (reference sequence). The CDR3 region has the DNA TGTGCCAGCAGCCGCGGCCAAGCGGGTGAAAAACTGTTTTTT. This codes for CASSRGQAGEKLFF.

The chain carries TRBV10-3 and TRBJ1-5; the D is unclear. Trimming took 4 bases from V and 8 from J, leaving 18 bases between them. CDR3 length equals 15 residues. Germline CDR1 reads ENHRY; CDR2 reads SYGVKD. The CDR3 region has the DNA TGTGCCATCAGTGCCGGGGTGGAATGGAGCAAGCCCCAGCATTTT. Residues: CAISAGVEWSKPQHF.

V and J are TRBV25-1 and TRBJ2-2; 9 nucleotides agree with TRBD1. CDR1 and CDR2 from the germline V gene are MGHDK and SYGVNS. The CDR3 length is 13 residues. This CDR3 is CPPGTGRTGELFF. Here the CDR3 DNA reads TGTCCTCCCGGGACAGGGCGTACCGGGGAGCTGTTTTTT. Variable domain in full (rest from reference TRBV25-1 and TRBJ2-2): EADIYQTPRYLVIGTGKKITLECSQTMGHDKMYWYQQDPGMELHLIHYSYGVNSTEKGDLSSESTVSRIRTEHFPLTLESARPSHTSQYLCPPGTGRTGELFFGEGSRLTVL.

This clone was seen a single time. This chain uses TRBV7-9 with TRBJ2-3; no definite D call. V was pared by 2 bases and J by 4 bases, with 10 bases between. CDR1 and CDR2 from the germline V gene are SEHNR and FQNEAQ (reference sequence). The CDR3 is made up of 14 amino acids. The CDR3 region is CASSLRAQPDTQYF. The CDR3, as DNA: TGTGCCAGCAGCTTACGGGCACAACCAGATACGCAGTATTTT.

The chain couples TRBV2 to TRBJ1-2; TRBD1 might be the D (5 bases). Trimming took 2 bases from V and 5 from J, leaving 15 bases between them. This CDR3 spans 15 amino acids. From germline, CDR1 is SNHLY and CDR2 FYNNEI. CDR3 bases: TGTGCCAGCAGTGAATTCGCTGGCAGGGCATATGGCTACACCTTC. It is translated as CASSEFAGRAYGYTF.

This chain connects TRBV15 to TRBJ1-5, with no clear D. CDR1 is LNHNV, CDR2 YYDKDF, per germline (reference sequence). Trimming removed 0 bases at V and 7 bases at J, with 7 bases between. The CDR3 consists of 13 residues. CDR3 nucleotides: TGTGCCACCAGCAGAGAGGCGGGGCAGCCCCAGCATTTT. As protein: CATSREAGQPQHF.

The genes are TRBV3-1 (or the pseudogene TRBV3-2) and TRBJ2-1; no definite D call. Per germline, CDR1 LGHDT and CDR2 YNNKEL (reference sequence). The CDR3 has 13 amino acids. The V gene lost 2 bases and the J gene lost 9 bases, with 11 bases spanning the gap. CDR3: CASSQQTAAEQFF. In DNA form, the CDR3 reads TGTGCCAGCAGCCAACAGACTGCGGCTGAGCAGTTCTTC.

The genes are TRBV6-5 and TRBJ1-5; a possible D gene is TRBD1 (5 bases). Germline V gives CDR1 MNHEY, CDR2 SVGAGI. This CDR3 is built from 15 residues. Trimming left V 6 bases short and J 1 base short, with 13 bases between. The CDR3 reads CASSRSGPSNQPQHF. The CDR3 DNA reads TGTGCCAGCAGCCGTTCGGGACCGAGCAATCAGCCCCAGCATTTT.

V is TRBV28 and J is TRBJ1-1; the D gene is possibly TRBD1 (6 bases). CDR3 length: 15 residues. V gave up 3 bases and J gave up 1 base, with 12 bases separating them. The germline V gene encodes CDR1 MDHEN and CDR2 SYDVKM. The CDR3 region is CASSFAGAQNTEAFF. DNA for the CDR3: TGTGCCAGCAGTTTTGCGGGGGCCCAGAACACTGAAGCTTTCTTT.

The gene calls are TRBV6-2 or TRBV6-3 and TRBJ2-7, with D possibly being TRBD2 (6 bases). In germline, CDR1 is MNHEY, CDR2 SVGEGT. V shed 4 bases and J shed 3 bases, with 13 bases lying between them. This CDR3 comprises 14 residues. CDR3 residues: CASSWRGGDYEQYF. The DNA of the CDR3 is TGTGCCAGCAGTTGGAGAGGCGGGGACTACGAGCAGTACTTC.

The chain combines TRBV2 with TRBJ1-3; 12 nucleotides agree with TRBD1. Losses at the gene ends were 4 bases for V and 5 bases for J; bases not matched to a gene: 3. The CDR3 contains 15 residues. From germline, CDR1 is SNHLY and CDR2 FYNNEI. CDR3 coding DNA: TGTGCCAGCAGTGCCGGGACAGGGGGCCGAAACACCATATATTTT. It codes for CASSAGTGGRNTIYF.

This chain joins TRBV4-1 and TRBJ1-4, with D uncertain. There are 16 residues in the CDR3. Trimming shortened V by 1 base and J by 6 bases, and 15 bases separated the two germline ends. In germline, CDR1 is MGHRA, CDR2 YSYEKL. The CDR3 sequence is CASSQAYLLADEKLFF. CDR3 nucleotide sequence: TGCGCCAGCAGCCAAGCTTACCTTCTGGCCGATGAAAAACTGTTTTTT.

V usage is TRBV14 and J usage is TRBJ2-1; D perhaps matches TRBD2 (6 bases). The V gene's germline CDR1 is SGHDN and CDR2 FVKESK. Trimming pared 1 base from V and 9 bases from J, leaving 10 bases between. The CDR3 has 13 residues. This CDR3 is CASSQVWRGEQFF. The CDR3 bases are TGTGCCAGCAGCCAAGTTTGGAGGGGTGAGCAGTTCTTC.

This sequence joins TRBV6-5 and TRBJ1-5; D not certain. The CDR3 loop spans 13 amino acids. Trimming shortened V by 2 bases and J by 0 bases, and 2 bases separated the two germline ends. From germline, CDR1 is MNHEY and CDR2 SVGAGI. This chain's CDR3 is CASSYDSNQPQHF. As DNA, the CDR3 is TGTGCCAGCAGTTACGATAGCAATCAGCCCCAGCATTTT.

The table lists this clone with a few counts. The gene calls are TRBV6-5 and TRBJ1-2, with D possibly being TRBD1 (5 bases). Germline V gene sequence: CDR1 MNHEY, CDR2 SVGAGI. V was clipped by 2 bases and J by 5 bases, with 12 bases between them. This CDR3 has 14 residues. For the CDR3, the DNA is TGTGCCAGCAGTTACGGGGCTCGGGGGTATGGCTACACCTTC. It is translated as CASSYGARGYGYTF.

This CDR3 is CASAGTSGSSPSYNEQFF. DNA of the CDR3: TGCGCCAGCGCCGGGACTAGCGGGAGTTCCCCCTCCTACAATGAGCAGTTCTTC. The genes are TRBV5-1 and TRBJ2-1; TRBD2 aligns across 14 bases. This CDR3 has 18 residues. Germline V CDR1 and CDR2: SGHRS, YFSETQ. Trimming removed 7 bases from V and 0 bases from J; junction bases left unmatched: 9.

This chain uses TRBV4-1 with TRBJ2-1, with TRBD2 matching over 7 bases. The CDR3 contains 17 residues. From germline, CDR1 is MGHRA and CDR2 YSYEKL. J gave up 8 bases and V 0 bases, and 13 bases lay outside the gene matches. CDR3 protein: CASSQDRPRLAVDEQFF. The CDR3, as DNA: TGCGCCAGCAGCCAAGATCGCCCCAGACTAGCTGTAGATGAGCAGTTCTTC.